The following is a T cell receptor beta chain sequence with its context. Antigen unknown. This record belongs to a study of T cells in Graves' hyperthyroidism and ophthalmopathy. Whole-study findings and limits: Stable hyperthyroidism and ophthalmopathy were separated using 13 V-J signatures. Within blood appeared most thyroid clonotypes that had expanded above 0.001.

Amplified TCR beta CDR3 regions derived from RNA transcripts. Carried out on the TCR CDR3, a first-round RT-PCR used the HTBI primer set. From the multiplex PCR reads, TCRdb called clonotypes with MiXCR, one entry per CDR3 protein. The sample records fewer than 450,000 distinct CDR3 sequences, approximately 18% being singletons. The study based diagnoses on clinical symptoms, serum thyroxine and TRAb, thyroid ultrasound and orbital computed tomography. PBMCs were obtained from approximately 10 ml fresh peripheral blood. The CDR3 extends over 12 amino acids. V lost 7 bases and J lost 8; bases outside the gene matches: 5.

The TCR was taken from a man between 18 and 29 years old with Graves' ophthalmopathy. The sample consisted of blood. V and J are TRBV12-3 or TRBV12-4 and TRBJ2-3; 8 bases map to TRBD2. CDR3 loop: CASTGGDPTQYF. In nucleotides, the CDR3 is TGTGCCAGCACCGGGGGGGACCCTACGCAGTATTTT.